These 5 T cell receptor beta chains came from one sample sequenced in a study of Graves' ophthalmopathy and Graves' hyperthyroidism. As the template, RNA transcripts were used to amplify TCR beta CDR3 regions. Scientists carried out first-round RT-PCR using HTBI primers and then a second-round multiplex PCR. TCRdb used MiXCR to reprocess the multiplex PCR reads, holding one entry per CDR3 protein. The data contain around 660,000 distinct CDR3 sequences, roughly 39% of them seen just once; the ten biggest clones take up roughly 3.5%. The sequenced sample was peripheral blood. These receptors all stem from an adult man with Graves' ophthalmopathy.

This clonotype occurred once. The chain has TRBV7-9 and TRBJ2-6, with D perhaps matching TRBD1 or TRBD2 (5 bases each). Germline values: CDR1 SEHNR, CDR2 FQNEAQ (reference sequence). Trimming stripped 3 bases from V and 3 bases from J, with 15 bases between. The CDR3 is made up of 17 amino acids. The CDR3 DNA is TGTGCCAGCAGCTTGGCCGGGACGGACGATGGGGCCAACGTCCTGACTTTC. Residues: CASSLAGTDDGANVLTF. The variable domain in full, completed from reference TRBV7-9 and TRBJ2-6, reads DTGVSQNPRHKITKRGQNVTFRCDPISEHNRLYWYRQTLGQGPEFLTYFQNEAQLEKSRLLSDRFSAERPKGSFSTLEIQRTEQGDSAMYLCASSLAGTDDGANVLTFGAGSRLTVL.

The sample holds a few counts of this clonotype. In DNA, the CDR3 is TGTGCCAGCAGCCAGTCCGGGACAGTGGGTGAAGCTTTCTTT. Its translation is CASSQSGTVGEAFF. The V call is TRBV3-1, the J call TRBJ1-1, with 7 bases matching TRBD1. The germline CDR1 and CDR2 sequences are LGHDT and YNNKEL (reference sequence). The V gene end was trimmed by 3 bases and the J gene end by 7 bases; junction bases not matched to a gene: 8. The CDR3 is 14 amino acids.

This chain joins TRBV29-1 and TRBJ2-3; D not certain. The CDR3 consists of 12 residues. Trimming left V 5 bases short and J 2 bases short, with 8 bases between. Germline V gene data show CDR1 as SQVTM and CDR2 as ANQGSEA. The CDR3 DNA reads as TGCAGCGTTTTTTCTTACACAGATACGCAGTATTTT. This encodes CSVFSYTDTQYF.

Many counts were recorded for this clonotype. The chain employs TRBV14 and TRBJ1-4; 10 bases match TRBD1. This CDR3 has 17 residues. The junction had 9 bases not matched to a gene; V was cut back by 6 bases and J by 2 bases. Germline V gene sequence: CDR1 SGHDN, CDR2 FVKESK. CDR3 protein: CASSQQDRGYTNEKLFF. The CDR3 DNA sequence: TGTGCCAGCAGTCAACAGGACAGGGGGTACACTAATGAAAAACTGTTTTTT.

This clonotype was found many times. The junction shows a germline mismatch at one end, possibly a read error. The chain links TRBV10-3 to TRBJ1-6; D is ambiguous. CDR1 ENHRY and CDR2 SYGVKD come from the germline V gene. This CDR3 comprises 13 residues. The CDR3 here is CASSENGIPPLHF. CDR3 in DNA: TGTGCCAGCAGTGAAAACGGGATCCCACCCCTCCACTTT.